The clone carrying this T cell receptor (beta chain) was observed a few times. Its target is unknown. Combining a sample-barcoded 5' primer with a J-beta primer mix, a second PCR ran for 7 to 11 cycles. The authors tagged each cDNA molecule using a template-switch adaptor with 12 random nucleotides. TCRdb fed the 5' RACE reads into MiXCR, producing one record per CDR3 protein. This sample has 1.5 million to 2 million distinct CDR3 sequences; roughly 50% occur once, and the top ten carry over 2%. Trimming shortened V by 0 bases and J by 3 bases, and 15 bases separated the two germline ends. The CDR3 consists of 16 residues. Per the germline V gene, CDR1 is MGHRA and CDR2 is YSYEKL. The data are from a study of blood T cells in healthy people across ages. Study findings and constraints: The study could not conclusively compare naive and antigen-experienced cells, given its unsorted PBMCs. Donor CMV status, an unknown factor, possibly confounded changes in expanded clonotypes. A strong correlation was found between TCR beta diversity and the percentage of naive T cells.

The V gene is TRBV4-1, the J gene TRBJ2-7, with D possibly being TRBD2 (6 bases). Sequences were obtained from blood. The sequence was obtained from a woman aged 40 to 49 in good health. CDR3 in amino acids: CASSQDSGTGYYEQYF. The CDR3 nucleotides read TGCGCCAGCAGCCAAGATTCCGGGACTGGCTACTACGAGCAGTACTTC.